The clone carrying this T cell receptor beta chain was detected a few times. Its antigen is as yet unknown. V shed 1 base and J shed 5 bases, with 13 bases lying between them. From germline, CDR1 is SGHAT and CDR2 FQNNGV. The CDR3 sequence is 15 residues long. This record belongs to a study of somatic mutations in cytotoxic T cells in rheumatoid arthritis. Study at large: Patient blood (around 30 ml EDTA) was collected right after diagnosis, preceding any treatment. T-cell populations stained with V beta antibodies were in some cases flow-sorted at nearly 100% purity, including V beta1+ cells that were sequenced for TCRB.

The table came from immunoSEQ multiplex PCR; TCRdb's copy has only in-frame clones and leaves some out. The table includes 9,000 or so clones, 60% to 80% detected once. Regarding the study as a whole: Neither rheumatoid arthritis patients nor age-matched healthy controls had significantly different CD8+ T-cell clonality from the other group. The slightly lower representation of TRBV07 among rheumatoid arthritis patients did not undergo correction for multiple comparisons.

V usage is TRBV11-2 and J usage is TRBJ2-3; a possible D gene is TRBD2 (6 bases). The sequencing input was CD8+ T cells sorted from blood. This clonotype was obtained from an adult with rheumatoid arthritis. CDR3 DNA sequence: TGTGCCAGCAGCTTAGGCGGGACTTTTCGAGATACGCAGTATTTT. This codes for CASSLGGTFRDTQYF.